This T cell receptor beta chain was recovered during a study of T cells in Graves' hyperthyroidism and ophthalmopathy. Across the whole study: Staff took peripheral blood when the initial diagnosis was made, before any treatment began. Whole-study findings and limits: Stable hyperthyroidism was separated from ophthalmopathy by a model based on 13 V-J features.

Newly diagnosed hyperthyroidism patients aged 18 to 65 years had disease lasting under 2 months. Germline V gene lookup returns CDR1 PRHDT and CDR2 FYEKMQ (reference sequence). V was cut by 5 bases and J by 8 bases, with 15 bases left in between. The CDR3 sequence is 13 residues long. TCR beta CDR3 regions were amplified from RNA transcripts. The HTBI set primed first-round TCR CDR3 RT-PCR. TCRdb passed the multiplex PCR reads through MiXCR, listing each CDR3 protein once. The table lists over 700,000 distinct CDR3 sequences, 38% of them singletons. With regard to this clonotype: Its matching antigen is unknown.

The V and J genes are TRBV13 and TRBJ1-2, with D unresolved. Sequenced material: blood. The receptor was isolated from a man younger than 30 with Graves' hyperthyroidism. The CDR3 loop reads CASSLAEVEGYTF. The CDR3 nucleotides read TGTGCCAGCAGCCTTGCGGAGGTTGAGGGCTACACCTTC.